This is a list of T cell receptor beta chains from one sample in a study of T-cell reconstitution after alpha-beta-depleted transplantation in children. Using its own MiXCR run on the PCR reads, TCRdb lists one record per CDR3 protein. Among 260,000 or so distinct CDR3 sequences listed, about 11% were seen once. Sample: PBMCs from the stem cell graft donor, taken from the stem cell graft. The receptors were sampled from a human donor who donated a stem cell graft to a child with acute lymphoblastic leukemia. CDR3s include the opening cysteine and the closing phenylalanine or tryptophan. The D gene is left open where the match is weak. The size field is filled for only some rows; it gives once, few, many or a size class.

TRBJ1-4 | - | many | TRBV20-1 | TGCAGCCTCAGGGGCAGGGGTGAAAAACTGTTTTTT | CSLRGRGEKLFF
TRBJ2-1 | - | many | TRBV19 | TGTGCCAGTAGTATGGCGTTCTACAATGAGCAGTTCTTC | CASSMAFYNEQFF
TRBJ1-5 | - | many | TRBV5-5 | TGTGCCAGCAGCTTGAAGGCAGGCCTCAATCAGCCCCAGCATTTT | CASSLKAGLNQPQHF
TRBJ1-5 | TRBD1 | many | TRBV7-2 | TGTGCCAGCAGCGAGAACTCAGGGGGACAGCCCCAGCATTTT | CASSENSGGQPQHF
TRBJ2-2 | TRBD2 | many | TRBV29-1 | TGCAGCGTTGACGGGCGGGAGAGCGGGGAGCTGTTTTTT | CSVDGRESGELFF
TRBJ1-5 | - | many | TRBV7-8 | TGTGCCAGCACCCCTGGGGGGCCCCTACCCCAGCATTTT | CASTPGGPLPQHF
TRBJ2-5 | - | - | TRBV7-8 | TGTGCCAGCAGCCGTCTCCCAGGCTCGCAAGAGACCCAGTACTTC | CASSRLPGSQETQYF
TRBJ1-1 | - | many | TRBV25-1 | TGTGCCAGCAGTTTTTTTGGGGGCTTCACTGAAGCTTTCTTT | CASSFFGGFTEAFF
TRBJ2-7 | TRBD1 | many | TRBV5-1 | TGCGCCAGCAGCTTGTCGGGACAGTCCTACGAGCAGTACTTC | CASSLSGQSYEQYF
TRBJ1-2 | - | many | TRBV29-1 | TGCAGCGTTGAAGATCGAAGAGGCTACACCTTC | CSVEDRRGYTF
TRBJ1-5 | TRBD1 | many | TRBV7-2 | TGTGCCAGCAGCTCGGGACAGTATAGCAATCAGCCCCAGCATTTT | CASSSGQYSNQPQHF
TRBJ2-7 | - | many | TRBV5-1 | TGCGCCAGCAGCTTGGTGGGTTACGAGCAGTACTTC | CASSLVGYEQYF
TRBJ1-2 | TRBD1 | few | TRBV7-9 | TGTGCCAGCAGCGATCGACAGGGTTCTTTTGGTGGCTACACCTTC | CASSDRQGSFGGYTF
TRBJ2-5 | - | - | TRBV7-7 | TGTGCTAGCAGCCTCGTGGGAACAGGGCCAGAGACCCAGTACTTC | CASSLVGTGPETQYF
TRBJ2-7 | TRBD2 | many | TRBV28 | TGTGCCAGCAGCCAGACCACTAGCGCCTCCTACGAGCAGTACTTC | CASSQTTSASYEQYF
TRBJ2-2 | TRBD1 | many | TRBV24-1 | TGTGCCACCAGTGATTTGCAGTTAGAGACAGGGAACGGGGAGCTGTTTTTT | CATSDLQLETGNGELFF
TRBJ1-1 | - | many | TRBV7-6 | TGTGCCAGCAGCTTGAGAGGGTTCGACACTGAAGCTTTCTTT | CASSLRGFDTEAFF
TRBJ1-5 | - | many | TRBV27 | TGTGCCAGCAGTTACCAACAGGGAGTCGGTCAGCCCCAGCATTTT | CASSYQQGVGQPQHF
TRBJ2-1 | - | many | TRBV7-3 | TGTGCCAGCAGCTTAAAAGGAGAGTTGTCCTACAATGAGCAGTTCTTC | CASSLKGELSYNEQFF
TRBJ2-2 | - | many | TRBV5-1 | TGCGCCAGCAGGCCGAGTCAAACCGGGGAGCTGTTTTTT | CASRPSQTGELFF
TRBJ1-3 | TRBD1 | many | TRBV6-5 | TGTGCCAGCAGTGACTCAGACAGGGCCTCTGGAAACACCATATATTTT | CASSDSDRASGNTIYF
TRBJ1-6 | TRBD1 | many | TRBV12-3/TRBV12-4 | TGTGCCAGCAGGGGACAGGGTCCTTCACCCCTCCACTTT | CASRGQGPSPLHF
TRBJ2-1 | TRBD1 | many | TRBV28 | TGTGCCAGCAGTTCTGGGACAGGGGAATCCTCCTACAATGAGCAGTTCTTC | CASSSGTGESSYNEQFF
TRBJ1-1 | - | many | TRBV6-2/TRBV6-3 | TGTGCCAGCAGTTACAGGGGCGGCGAGACCACTGAAGCTTTCTTT | CASSYRGGETTEAFF
TRBJ1-2 | TRBD1 | few | TRBV12-3/TRBV12-4 | TGTGCCAGCAGCATACAGGGGACGCTTGGCTATGGCTACACCTTC | CASSIQGTLGYGYTF
TRBJ2-7 | - | many | TRBV27 | TGTGCCAGCAGTTCGACAGGCACCAACGAGCAGTACTTC | CASSSTGTNEQYF
TRBJ2-7 | TRBD2 | many | TRBV9 | TGTGCCAGCAGCGTAGTCACTAGCGGGATGGACGAGCAGTACTTC | CASSVVTSGMDEQYF
TRBJ1-5 | - | many | TRBV20-1 | TGCAGTGCCCTGGAGAGGGGAAGTCAGCCCCAGCATTTT | CSALERGSQPQHF
TRBJ2-7 | - | many | TRBV28 | TGTGCCAGCAGTTTATCCACGGACTACGAGCAGTACTTC | CASSLSTDYEQYF
TRBJ1-4 | - | - | TRBV20-1 | TGCAGTGCCGGACCCGGGACCTTGAGAGAAAAACTGTTTTTT | CSAGPGTLREKLFF
TRBJ1-2 | - | many | TRBV6-2/TRBV6-3 | TGTGCCAGCAGTTACGCGGACATTGGGAGCCTTAACTATGGCTACACCTTC | CASSYADIGSLNYGYTF
TRBJ2-5 | - | few | TRBV7-9 | TGTGCCAGCAGCCCTACGAACAGGGTTGGGACCCAGTACTTC | CASSPTNRVGTQYF
TRBJ2-7 | - | many | TRBV19 | TGTGCCAGCTCCCTAAGTTTGGTCTACGAGCAGTACTTC | CASSLSLVYEQYF
TRBJ2-1 | - | many | TRBV6-5 | TGTGCCAGCAGTCACGGTGGGGGCTTTGACAATGAGCAGTTCTTC | CASSHGGGFDNEQFF
TRBJ2-1 | - | many | TRBV14 | TGTGCCAGCAGCCAAGAGATTCTTCACTCCTACAATGAGCAGTTCTTC | CASSQEILHSYNEQFF
TRBJ2-5 | - | many | TRBV27 | TGTGCCAGCAGTCCCACAGCAAGATTCGTGGCCCAGTACTTC | CASSPTARFVAQYF
TRBJ2-7 | - | many | TRBV29-1 | TGCAGCGTTCGTGGTAGTTACGAGCAGTACTTC | CSVRGSYEQYF
TRBJ2-7 | TRBD1 | many | TRBV5-1 | TGCGCCAGCAGCAAGGAAGGACAGGGGGCGAACTCCTACGAGCAGTACTTC | CASSKEGQGANSYEQYF
TRBJ2-1 | TRBD2 | many | TRBV7-2 | TGTGCTGAGGGGACTAGCGGGAACAATGAGCAGTTCTTC | CAEGTSGNNEQFF
TRBJ2-1 | TRBD2 | many | TRBV7-2 | TGTGCCAGCATCCCGGCTAGCGGGGTAAATGAGCAGTTCTTC | CASIPASGVNEQFF
TRBJ2-3 | - | many | TRBV5-1 | TGCGCCAGCAGCTTCCAAGGGAGTAGTGATACGCAGTATTTT | CASSFQGSSDTQYF
TRBJ2-5 | TRBD1 | - | TRBV7-4 | TGTGCCAGCAGCCTCACCTCCCGGGACAGGGGGGAGACCCAGTACTTC | CASSLTSRDRGETQYF
TRBJ2-1 | TRBD2 | many | TRBV28 | TGTGCCAGCAGTTTAGGAGCGGGAGTTGAGCAGTTCTTC | CASSLGAGVEQFF
TRBJ2-7 | TRBD2 | many | TRBV20-1 | TGCAGTGCTAGGGTAGCGGGAGGCTACGAGCAGTACTTC | CSARVAGGYEQYF
TRBJ1-1 | TRBD1 | many | TRBV25-1 | TGTGCCAGCACTAGGACAGGGGGGAGGATCACTGAAGCTTTCTTT | CASTRTGGRITEAFF
TRBJ2-5 | - | many | TRBV2 | TGTGCCAGCAGTGAGCAGACAGGCGGGGCGACCCAGTACTTC | CASSEQTGGATQYF
TRBJ1-2 | - | - | TRBV7-2 | TGTGCCAGCAGCCTTCCGGGACACGGGCCATATGGCTACACCTTC | CASSLPGHGPYGYTF
TRBJ2-7 | - | many | TRBV29-1 | TGCAGCGTTGCTAGGGTAGTCGGCTACGAGCAGTACTTC | CSVARVVGYEQYF
TRBJ1-2 | - | many | TRBV6-1 | TGTGCCAGCACCGAGGTCGGACAGCCGGGGCAACTACATGGCTACACCTTC | CASTEVGQPGQLHGYTF
TRBJ2-1 | - | many | TRBV10-3 | TGTGCCATCAGTGAGGCCCCTGACCTGTTTTATCCCGAGCAGTTCTTC | CAISEAPDLFYPEQFF
TRBJ2-1 | TRBD2 | - | TRBV7-2 | TGTGCCAGCAGCTTATGGACTAGCGGGGGGGCCCTTGAGCAGTTCTTC | CASSLWTSGGALEQFF
TRBJ2-1 | TRBD2 | many | TRBV7-9 | TGTGCCAGTCGGAGACTAGCGTTCTACAATGAGCAGTTCTTC | CASRRLAFYNEQFF
TRBJ2-5 | - | - | TRBV12-3/TRBV12-4 | TGTGCCAGCAGTTTATCCGGGAAGGAGACCCAGTACTTC | CASSLSGKETQYF
TRBJ2-1 | TRBD2 | many | TRBV14 | TGTGCCAGCAGCCCCTTTGTTGGGGGGGATAGGAATGAGCAGTTCTTC | CASSPFVGGDRNEQFF
TRBJ2-6 | - | many | TRBV28 | TGTGCCAGCAGACCCAGTAGCTCTGGGGCCAACGTCCTGACTTTC | CASRPSSSGANVLTF
TRBJ1-5 | TRBD1 | many | TRBV20-1 | TGCAGTGCTCAACAGGGGACAAGCAATCAGCCCCAGCATTTT | CSAQQGTSNQPQHF